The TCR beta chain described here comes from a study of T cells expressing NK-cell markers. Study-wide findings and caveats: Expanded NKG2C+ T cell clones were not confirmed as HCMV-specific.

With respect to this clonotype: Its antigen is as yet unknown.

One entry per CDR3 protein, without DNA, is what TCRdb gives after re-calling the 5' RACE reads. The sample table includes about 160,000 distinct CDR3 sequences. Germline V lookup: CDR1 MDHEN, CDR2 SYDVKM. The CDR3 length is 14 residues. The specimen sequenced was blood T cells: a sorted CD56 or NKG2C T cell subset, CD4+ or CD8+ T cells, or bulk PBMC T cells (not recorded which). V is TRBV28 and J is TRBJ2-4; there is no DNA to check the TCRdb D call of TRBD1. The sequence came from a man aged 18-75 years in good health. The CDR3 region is CASSLGQGRNIQYF.